These 29 T cell receptor beta chains were sequenced from one sample in a study of cytomegalovirus exposure and HLA in healthy donors. PCR employed 60 Vbeta and 13 Jbeta primers. The assay was immunoSEQ multiplex PCR, and TCRdb's table has in-frame clones only and misses some. The table has 120,000 or so clones, more than 80% seen once. Sequenced input: PBMCs. The receptors originated from a man aged 25 to 40 in good health and CMV-seronegative.

This sequence joins TRBV5-8 and TRBJ1-1; D remains unclear. Looked up from germline, CDR1 is SGHTS and CDR2 is YDEGEE. The V gene lost 4 bases and the J gene lost 1 base, with 14 bases spanning the gap. The CDR3 has 15 residues. CDR3 loop: CASSAVLTSNTEAFF. Written as DNA, the CDR3 is TGTGCCAGCAGCGCGGTCTTAACCTCGAACACTGAAGCTTTCTTT.

This clone has more than one count but fewer than ten. The chain recombines TRBV27 with TRBJ1-2; D unclear. Trimming took off 3 bases at V and 2 bases at J, with 10 bases between the two ends. The CDR3 spans 14 residues. CDR1 is MNHEY, CDR2 SMNVEV, per germline (reference sequence). The CDR3 DNA follows: TGTGCCAGCAGTTTGAATGGGCCGAACTATGGCTACACCTTC. Protein: CASSLNGPNYGYTF.

Turning to this clone: Relative to the germline gene, one junction end is altered; a read error may explain this. The J gene is TRBJ2-1, the V gene TRBV29-1, with a weak D call TRBD2 (6 bases). Germline values: CDR1 SQVTM, CDR2 ANQGSEA. The CDR3 loop spans 8 amino acids. DNA for the CDR3: TGCAGCGTGGCGGGACCTATCTTC. Protein: CSVAGPIF.

The rearrangement links TRBV19 to TRBJ2-1; D not resolved. V lost 1 base, J lost 0 bases, and 10 bases lay in between. Germline CDR1 LNHDA, CDR2 SQIVND (reference sequence). The CDR3 covers 16 residues. The CDR3 DNA follows: TGTGCCAGTAGTATAGTGGCCTGGAGCTCCTACAATGAGCAGTTCTTC. This sequence encodes CASSIVAWSSYNEQFF.

The CDR3 region has the DNA TGTGCCAGCAGCGATGGACAGGGTCACTACAATGAGCAGTTCTTC. Translated: CASSDGQGHYNEQFF. This chain links TRBV5-6 with TRBJ2-1; 8 bases map to TRBD1. The trim removed 4 bases at V and 3 bases at J, leaving 6 bases unmatched. CDR1 and CDR2 (germline): SGHDT, YYEEEE. The CDR3 sequence is 15 residues long.

The chain links TRBV28 to TRBJ1-1; TRBD1 matches at 7 bases. V gave up 3 bases and J gave up 5 bases; unmatched junction bases: 12. Germline V gene sequence: CDR1 MDHEN, CDR2 SYDVKM. The CDR3 spans 16 residues. CDR3 DNA sequence: TGTGCCAGCAGTTTGCAGATATGGACAGGCCAAACTGAAGCTTTCTTT. Protein product: CASSLQIWTGQTEAFF.

The gene calls are TRBV7-2 and TRBJ2-1; D remains ambiguous. From germline, CDR1 is SGHTA and CDR2 FQGNSA. V dropped 5 bases and J dropped 8 bases, with 13 bases sitting between them. The CDR3 runs 13 residues. CDR3: CASSGPQGYEQFF. As DNA, the CDR3 is TGTGCCAGCAGCGGGCCCCAAGGCTATGAGCAGTTCTTC. The variable domain in full, completed from reference TRBV7-2 and TRBJ2-1, reads GAGVSQSPSNKVTEKGKDVELRCDPISGHTALYWYRQSLGQGLEFLIYFQGNSAPDKSGLPSDRFSAERTGGSVSTLTIQRTQQEDSAVYLCASSGPQGYEQFFGPGTRLTVL.

J is TRBJ1-3 and V is TRBV7-2; no firm D call. This CDR3 has 12 amino acids. Germline values: CDR1 SGHTA, CDR2 FQGNSA. V lost 7 bases and J lost 4, with 8 bases in between. CDR3 nucleotide sequence: TGTGCCAGCAACCCGGGGGGAAACACCATATATTTT. Its translation is CASNPGGNTIYF.

The V and J genes are TRBV30 and TRBJ2-5; 11 bases align to TRBD2. This CDR3 contains 15 residues. Germline V gene lookup returns CDR1 GTSNPN and CDR2 SVGIG (reference sequence). V trimming: 4 bases; J trimming: 5 bases; junction bases outside the gene matches: 9. The CDR3, as DNA: TGTGCCTGGACTAGCGGGAGGTTTTTGGGGGAGACCCAGTACTTC. As protein: CAWTSGRFLGETQYF.

The V gene is TRBV19, the J gene TRBJ2-7, with TRBD1 identical over 8 bases. The V segment lost 5 bases and the J segment 3 bases; nucleotides outside the gene matches: 9. Germline V CDR1 and CDR2: LNHDA, SQIVND (reference sequence). This CDR3 has 15 residues. For the CDR3, the DNA is TGTGCCAGTAGTTTCGGCGGACAGGGTGTCTACGAGCAGTACTTC. It is translated as CASSFGGQGVYEQYF.

The chain is built from TRBV21-1 and TRBJ2-1; the D call TRBD2 from the table was never checked on the DNA. TRBV21-1 is deemed a pseudogene. CDR3 length equals 16 residues. The CDR3 DNA is TGTGCCAGCAGCAGTCAGAGCGGGAGAAACAACAATGAGCAGTTCTTC. This translates into CASSSQSGRNNNEQFF.

V and J are TRBV29-1 and TRBJ2-5, with 7 bases identical to TRBD2. The J call may not be correct, given that the DNA end is closer to TRBJ2-7. Germline loops: CDR1 SQVTM, CDR2 ANQGSEA. The CDR3 length is 15 residues. CDR3 in amino acids: CSAKTWTREKNEQYF. CDR3 nucleotides: TGCAGCGCTAAGACTTGGACTAGGGAAAAGAACGAGCAGTACTTC.

This clone appeared once. The chain has TRBV10-2 and TRBJ2-7; 7 nucleotides line up with TRBD2. There are 17 residues in the CDR3. J gave up 5 bases and V 5 bases, and 18 bases lay outside the gene matches. Germline V gene sequence: CDR1 WSHSY, CDR2 SAAADI. CDR3 nucleotides: TGCGCCAGCAGTACACAAAACGAGGCGGGAGTGAAACACGAGCAGTACTTC. As protein: CASSTQNEAGVKHEQYF.

This chain connects TRBV7-2 to TRBJ2-2, with TRBD2 matching 7 bases. CDR1 is SGHTA, CDR2 FQGNSA, per germline. This CDR3 has 18 residues. With V trimmed by 2 bases and J by 0 bases, 9 bases remained unmatched. This chain's CDR3 is CASSLLGVLATNTGELFF. The CDR3 DNA reads as TGTGCCAGCAGCTTATTGGGGGTACTAGCGACGAACACCGGGGAGCTGTTTTTT.

This sequence joins TRBV5-1 and TRBJ2-1, with 7 bases that match TRBD1. After removal of 3 bases from V and 9 bases from J, the junction contained 9 bases not matched to a gene. Per germline, CDR1 SGHRS and CDR2 YFSETQ. The CDR3 is 14 residues long. CDR3 amino acids: CASSSNTGDGEQFF. Here the CDR3 DNA reads TGCGCCAGCAGCTCCAACACAGGGGACGGTGAGCAGTTCTTC.

This chain links TRBV6-1 with TRBJ2-7; TRBD1 agrees at 9 bases. This CDR3 is 14 amino acids long. CDR1 is MNHNS, CDR2 SASEGT, per germline. Unmatched junction bases numbered 7, after V lost 7 bases and J lost 3 bases. CDR3 residues: CASMVGTGNYEQYF. The CDR3 DNA is TGTGCCAGCATGGTGGGGACAGGGAACTACGAGCAGTACTTC.

The chain is built from TRBV4-1 and TRBJ2-1; TRBD1 is a possible D gene (7 bases). Trimming cost V 0 bases and J 3 bases, with 15 bases left between them. The CDR3 extends over 17 amino acids. CDR1 MGHRA and CDR2 YSYEKL come from the germline V gene. This chain's CDR3 is CASSQDWGGTVYNEQFF. The DNA of the CDR3 is TGCGCCAGCAGCCAAGATTGGGGCGGGACAGTCTACAATGAGCAGTTCTTC.

The chain's CDR3 is CASSQVIAGEYRYEQYF. CDR3 in DNA: TGTGCCAGCAGCCAAGTGATAGCGGGAGAGTATAGGTACGAGCAGTACTTC. This sequence joins TRBV14 and TRBJ2-7; 9 nucleotides line up with TRBD2. This CDR3 has 17 amino acids. In germline, CDR1 is SGHDN, CDR2 FVKESK. Trimming removed 1 base from V and 4 bases from J; junction bases left unmatched: 11.

The chain combines TRBV5-1 with TRBJ2-1, with 11 bases lining up with TRBD2. J gave up 2 bases and V 4 bases, and 5 bases lay outside the gene matches. This CDR3 has 16 residues. Germline V lookup: CDR1 SGHRS, CDR2 YFSETQ. CDR3 sequence (DNA): TGCGCCAGCAGCCTGTTAGCGGGAGGGACCTACAATGAGCAGTTCTTC. It is translated as CASSLLAGGTYNEQFF.

The CDR3 DNA reads TGTGCCAGCAGTGGCCGAGGGGGTTGGGGTTACAATGAGCAGTTCTTC. Its translation is CASSGRGGWGYNEQFF. The chain links TRBV6-1 to TRBJ2-1; possibly TRBD1 for D (6 bases). CDR1 and CDR2 from the germline V gene are MNHNS and SASEGT. V lost 4 bases and J lost 4, with 17 bases in between. This CDR3 is built from 16 residues.

V gene TRBV7-3 combines with J gene TRBJ2-3; 9 bases fit TRBD2. The germline CDR1 and CDR2 sequences are SGHTA and FQGTGA. With V trimmed by 2 bases and J by 1 base, 4 bases remained unmatched. The CDR3 totals 16 residues. The CDR3 DNA follows: TGTGCCAGCAGCTTATTTGGCGGGAGGGGCACAGATACGCAGTATTTT. Encoded protein: CASSLFGGRGTDTQYF.

V is TRBV11-2 and J is TRBJ2-7, with D possibly being TRBD1 (6 bases). The length of the CDR3 is 15 residues. CDR1 and CDR2 from the germline V gene are SGHAT and FQNNGV. V was shortened by 0 bases and J by 1 base, with 10 bases between the two germline ends. CDR3 DNA sequence: TGTGCCAGCAGCTTAGATTTAGGACAGTCCTACGAGCAGTACTTC. Translating gives CASSLDLGQSYEQYF.

DNA for the CDR3: TGTGCCAGCAGTTTCAGAATCAACACTGAAGCTTTCTTT. The encoded protein is CASSFRINTEAFF. This chain joins TRBV27 and TRBJ1-1; D is unresolved. The CDR3 contains 13 residues. V dropped 3 bases and J dropped 2 bases, with 7 bases sitting between them. CDR1 is MNHEY and CDR2 is SMNVEV in the germline V gene (reference sequence).

The chain uses TRBV5-4 and TRBJ1-1; the match to TRBD1 covers 9 bases. The CDR3 runs to 15 residues. The germline gives CDR1 SGHNT, CDR2 YYREEE (reference sequence). V was pared by 4 bases and J by 7 bases, with 11 bases of the junction left unmatched. CDR3 sequence: CASSLNRGRDSEAFF. CDR3 bases: TGTGCCAGCAGCCTAAACAGGGGGCGGGATAGTGAAGCTTTCTTT.

The chain has TRBV29-1 and TRBJ1-5; weak D call: TRBD1 (6 bases). The V end lost 6 bases, the J end lost 7 bases, and 16 bases lay between the germline ends. From germline, CDR1 is SQVTM and CDR2 ANQGSEA. This CDR3 has 13 residues. This chain's CDR3 is CSVSQGFGQPQHF. The CDR3 DNA reads TGCAGCGTCTCACAGGGTTTCGGCCAGCCCCAGCATTTT. The variable domain in full, completed from reference TRBV29-1 and TRBJ1-5, reads SAVISQKPSRDICQRGTSLTIQCQVDSQVTMMFWYRQQPGQSLTLIATANQGSEATYESGFVIDKFPISRPNLTFSTLTVSNMSPEDSSIYLCSVSQGFGQPQHFGDGTRLSIL.

The genes are TRBV2 and TRBJ1-1; D call uncertain. Germline V CDR1 and CDR2: SNHLY, FYNNEI. The CDR3 extends over 13 amino acids. V lost 5 bases to trimming and J lost 0 bases, with 7 bases between them. For the CDR3, the DNA is TGTGCCAGCAGTTTTACAATGAACACTGAAGCTTTCTTT. It is translated as CASSFTMNTEAFF.

The chain couples TRBV19 to TRBJ2-7, with 7 bases identical to TRBD1. The V gene's germline CDR1 is LNHDA and CDR2 SQIVND (reference sequence). The CDR3 consists of 13 residues. With 7 bases clipped from V and 4 bases from J, the junction kept 7 bases outside the gene matches. The CDR3 loop is CASNSTTGYEQYF. The CDR3 DNA sequence: TGTGCCAGTAACTCGACGACAGGGTACGAGCAGTACTTC.

This clone came up once. The chain uses TRBV19 and TRBJ2-1; D is undetermined. Trimming removed 2 bases at V and 0 bases at J, with 11 bases between. CDR1 and CDR2 from the germline V gene are LNHDA and SQIVND (reference sequence). The CDR3 is made up of 16 amino acids. CDR3 residues: CASSILGSSSYNEQFF. CDR3 DNA sequence: TGTGCCAGTAGTATACTAGGCTCTAGCTCCTACAATGAGCAGTTCTTC.

The V and J genes are TRBV27 and TRBJ2-5, with a possible D match to TRBD2 (6 bases). The end of the DNA fits TRBJ2-7 better, so the J call may be wrong. The CDR3 has 14 residues. Germline lookup yields CDR1 MNHEY and CDR2 SMNVEV (reference sequence). CDR3 amino acids: CATRSTGSVNEQYF. The CDR3 nucleotides are TGTGCCACCCGGTCGACCGGGAGTGTCAACGAGCAGTACTTC.